This T cell receptor beta chain emerged from a study of beta chain features in type 1 diabetes. Since all of the isolated RNA was reverse transcribed, expressed TCRB transcripts were what got sequenced. Assay used: immunoSEQ multiplex PCR; TCRdb lists only in-frame clones, some missing. The sample has 680,000 or so clones; 15% to 18% are singletons. The V and J ends lost 5 bases and 4 bases, in that order; junction bases with no gene match: 4. Germline CDR1 reads LGHNA; CDR2 reads YSLEER. The CDR3 contains 15 residues. Material: naive CD4+ T cells from blood. The gene calls are TRBV4-3 and TRBJ2-2; TRBD2 matches 10 bases. This sequence was found in a man younger than 30 in good health. CDR3 protein: CASSKRGGLTGELFF. The CDR3 DNA sequence: TGCGCCAGCAGCAAGCGGGGGGGCCTCACCGGGGAGCTGTTTTTT.